This T cell receptor beta chain was profiled in a study of OX40 agonist ivuxolimab in advanced cancers. Notes on the research overall: Ivuxolimab was an agonistic, fully human IgG2 monoclonal antibody directed against OX40 (CD134), a costimulatory receptor. In the dose-escalation cohort, approximately 82% of patients were male, and the mean age was roughly 60 years with a range of about 20 to 80. Intravenous ivuxolimab was administered to patients every 2 weeks at six dose levels: 0.01, 0.1, 0.3, 1.5, 3 and 10 mg/kg. Among the approximately 50 dose-escalation patients, about 19 had hepatocellular carcinoma, approximately 15 melanoma, 9 renal cell carcinoma and 9 head and neck cancer. The monotherapy dose-escalation portion (N of about 50 patients) of the phase I ivuxolimab trial is reported in the paper. The purpose of peripheral TCRbeta sequencing was to test whether ivuxolimab changed TCR sequence diversity and led to clonal T-cell expansion. Prior anti-PD-1, anti-PD-L1 or anti-CTLA-4 therapy was permitted, and about two fifths of dose-escalation patients had received checkpoint inhibitors. Partial responses were achieved by three dose-escalation patients, of whom one had hepatocellular carcinoma and two had cutaneous melanoma.

Genomic DNA was extracted from sorted cells for sequencing of the TCRbeta CDR3 region. The immunoSEQ Assay was used to sequence the TCRbeta CDR3 regions. Entries here come from immuneACCESS through TCRdb and include only in-frame sequences with V and J called. Some clones fail to appear in such tables; in the studies checked, an unresolved V gene covers under half of the shortfall, and the cause of the remainder is unknown. This sample is represented by 80,000 or so clones; about 88% of them were singletons. The ten most abundant clones make up approximately 7.7% of the sample. The full study reports these points: After ivuxolimab, more expanded clones were found on average in CD8+ T cells than in CD4+ T cells. At doses of 0.1 to 3.0 mg/kg, clonal expansion of both CD4+ and CD8+ blood T cells was observed from baseline to week 6. Antigen specificity was not determined for the clonally expanded peripheral T cells. In the 0.1-3.0 mg/kg groups, partial responders had among the lowest normalized peripheral clonal expansion, particularly in CD8+ T cells. Low levels of normalized T-cell clonal expansion were also seen in some nonresponding patients.

CDR1 is given as KGHSH and CDR2 as LQKENI, both from the germline V gene. V and J are trimmed by 3 bases and 5 bases, and the gene matches miss 9 bases of the junction. Its CDR3 holds 15 amino acids, cysteine through phenylalanine. The CDR3 DNA has 45 bases and is translated from base 1. The trial excluded patients who had a history of autoimmune disease or were on systemic immunosuppression. Peripheral blood for TCR sequencing was collected from all dose cohorts at baseline, on cycle 4 day 1, and on cycle 7 day 1. The samples were taken from a phase I, first-in-human, multicenter, open-label dose-escalation trial of ivuxolimab. Adults with locally advanced or metastatic head and neck squamous cell, hepatocellular, melanoma or renal cell carcinoma were enrolled in the trial. Before TCR sequencing, CD4+ T cells and CD8+ T cells from peripheral blood were sorted into separate populations. In regard to this clone: It has no known antigen specificity. No clone much larger than this one lies a single base away; base qualities are absent.

The origin of this receptor is an adult with an advanced solid tumor such as melanoma, head and neck, liver or kidney cancer. The chain employs TRBV18 and TRBJ1-1; 7 central bases correspond to TRBD1. Material: CD4+ or CD8+ T cells sorted from blood, obtained in a trial of the OX40 agonist ivuxolimab. The sequence in DNA is TGTGCCAGCTCACCCCTGGGGGCAGGGGGAACTGAAGCTTTCTTT. Its translation reads: CASSPLGAGGTEAFF.